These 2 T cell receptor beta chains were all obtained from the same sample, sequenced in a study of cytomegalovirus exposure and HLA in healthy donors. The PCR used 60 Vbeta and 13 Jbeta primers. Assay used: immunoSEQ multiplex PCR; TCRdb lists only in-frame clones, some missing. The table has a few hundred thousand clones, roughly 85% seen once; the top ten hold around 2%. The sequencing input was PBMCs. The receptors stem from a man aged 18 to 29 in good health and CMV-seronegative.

CDR3 DNA: TGTGCCAGCAGTTTCTTTCTAGCGTCGGGCTCCTACGAGCAGTACTTC. Its protein is CASSFFLASGSYEQYF. This rearrangement joins TRBV27 to TRBJ2-7; tentatively, D is TRBD2 (6 bases). The CDR3 spans 16 residues. Germline loops: CDR1 MNHEY, CDR2 SMNVEV (reference sequence). V dropped 3 bases and J dropped 0 bases, with 15 bases sitting between them.

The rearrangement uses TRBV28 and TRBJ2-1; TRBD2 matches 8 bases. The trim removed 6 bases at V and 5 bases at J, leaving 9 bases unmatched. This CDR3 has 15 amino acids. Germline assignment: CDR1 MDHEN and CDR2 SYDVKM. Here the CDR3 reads CASSAAGVLDNEQFF. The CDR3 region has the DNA TGTGCCAGCAGCGCAGCGGGAGTACTCGACAATGAGCAGTTCTTC.